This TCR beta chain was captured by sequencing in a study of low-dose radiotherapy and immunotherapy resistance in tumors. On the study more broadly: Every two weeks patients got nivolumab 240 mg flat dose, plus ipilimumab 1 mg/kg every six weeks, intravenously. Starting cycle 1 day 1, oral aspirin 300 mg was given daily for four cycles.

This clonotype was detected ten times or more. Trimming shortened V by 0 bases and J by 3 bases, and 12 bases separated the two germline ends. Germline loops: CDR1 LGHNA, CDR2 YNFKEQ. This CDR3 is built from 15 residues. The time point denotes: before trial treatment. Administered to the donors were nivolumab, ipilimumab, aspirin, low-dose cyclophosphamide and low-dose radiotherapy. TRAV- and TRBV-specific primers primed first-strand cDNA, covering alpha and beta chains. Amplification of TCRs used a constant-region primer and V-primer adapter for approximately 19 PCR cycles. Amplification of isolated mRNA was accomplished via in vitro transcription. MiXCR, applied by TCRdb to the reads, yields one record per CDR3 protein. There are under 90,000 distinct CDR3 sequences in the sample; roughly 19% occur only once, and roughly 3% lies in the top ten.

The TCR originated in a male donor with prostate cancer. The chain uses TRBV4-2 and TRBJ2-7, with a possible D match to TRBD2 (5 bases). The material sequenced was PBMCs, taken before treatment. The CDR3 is CASSQDLGSGYEQYF. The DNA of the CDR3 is TGTGCCAGCAGCCAAGATCTGGGCAGCGGCTACGAGCAGTACTTC.